This T cell receptor (beta chain) was documented in a study of blood T cells in healthy people across ages. This clonotype was found many times. For the second PCR, which ran for about 7 to 11 cycles, a sample-barcoded 5' primer and a J-beta primer mix were used. Template switching added a 12-random-nucleotide identifier to every cDNA molecule. Per-sample output comprised a minimum of 2.5 million paired-end reads containing CDR3. TCRdb re-analysed the 5' RACE reads in MiXCR, keeping a single row per CDR3 protein. The sample has 800,000 or so distinct CDR3 sequences, about 42% seen once; the top ten hold roughly 20%. Germline CDR1 is KGHSH and CDR2 is LQKENI. Trimming removed 4 bases at V and 1 base at J, with 7 bases between. This CDR3 has 13 residues.

The genes are TRBV18 and TRBJ2-5, with D perhaps TRBD2 (5 bases). What was sequenced was blood. This receptor was identified in a man older than 75 in good health. CDR3 DNA: TGTGCCAGCTCACGAGGGCCCCAAGAGACCCAGTACTTC. Protein: CASSRGPQETQYF.